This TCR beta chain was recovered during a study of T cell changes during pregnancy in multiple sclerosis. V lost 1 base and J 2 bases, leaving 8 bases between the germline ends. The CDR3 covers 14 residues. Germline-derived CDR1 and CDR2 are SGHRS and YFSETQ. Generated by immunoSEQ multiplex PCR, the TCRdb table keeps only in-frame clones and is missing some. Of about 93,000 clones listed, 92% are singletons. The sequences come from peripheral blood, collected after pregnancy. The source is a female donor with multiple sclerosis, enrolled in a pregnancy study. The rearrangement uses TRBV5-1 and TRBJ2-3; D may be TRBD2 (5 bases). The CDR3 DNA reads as TGCGCCAGCAGCTTGAGCGGACCCACAGATACGCAGTATTTT. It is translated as CASSLSGPTDTQYF.